The 26 T cell receptor beta chains presented below share a single source sample, sequenced in a study of blood T cell repertoires in COVID-19. Profiling relied on immunoSEQ multiplex PCR, and the TCRdb table lists in-frame clones only, not all of them. The sample yields roughly 97,000 clones, over 75% seen once. The sample taken for sequencing was peripheral blood. The receptors were gathered from a human donor in a cohort sampled during active COVID-19.

J is TRBJ2-1 and V is TRBV6-2 or TRBV6-3; TRBD2 agrees at 8 bases. The germline CDR1 and CDR2 sequences are MNHEY and SVGEGT. Unmatched junction bases numbered 6, after V lost 5 bases and J lost 6 bases. The CDR3 extends over 14 amino acids. CDR3 region: CASSGLADPNEQFF. Written as DNA, the CDR3 is TGTGCCAGCAGTGGACTAGCCGACCCCAATGAGCAGTTCTTC.

V usage is TRBV18 and J usage is TRBJ1-2; D is ambiguous. Per the germline V gene, CDR1 is KGHSH and CDR2 is LQKENI. V was trimmed by 0 bases and J by 3 bases, leaving 20 bases between them. The CDR3 runs to 18 residues. The CDR3 sequence is CASSPPRSGIGLDYGYTF. CDR3 sequence (DNA): TGTGCCAGCTCACCACCTCGATCGGGGATCGGGCTTGACTATGGCTACACCTTC. Full variable domain (remainder filled in from reference TRBV18 and TRBJ1-2): NAGVMQNPRHLVRRRGQEARLRCSPMKGHSHVYWYRQLPEEGLKFMVYLQKENIIDESGMPKERFSAEFPKEGPSILRIQQVVRGDSAAYFCASSPPRSGIGLDYGYTFGSGTRLTVV.

The chain combines TRBV11-3 with TRBJ2-1; a weak D match, TRBD1 (6 bases). Germline-derived CDR1 and CDR2 are SGHNT and YENEEA. Deletions cut 0 bases from V and 9 bases from J, with 12 bases between. This CDR3 is 14 amino acids long. The CDR3 sequence: CASSLDTGSSEQFF. The CDR3 DNA follows: TGTGCCAGCAGCTTAGATACAGGGTCAAGTGAGCAGTTCTTC.

CDR3 bases: TGTGCCAGCAGTGAGTCGCGCAGGGTTTTTACAGATACGCAGTATTTT. Translating it yields CASSESRRVFTDTQYF. The chain couples TRBV2 to TRBJ2-3; maybe TRBD1 (5 bases). V lost 3 bases, J lost 3 bases, and 16 bases lay in between. The CDR3 runs 16 residues. The germline gives CDR1 SNHLY, CDR2 FYNNEI.

The J gene is TRBJ2-3, the V gene TRBV2; 7 positions match TRBD2. Germline V gene sequence: CDR1 SNHLY, CDR2 FYNNEI. The CDR3 is 15 residues long. The V gene end was trimmed by 3 bases and the J gene end by 3 bases; junction bases not matched to a gene: 6. The chain's CDR3 is CASSDFLGGTDTQYF. Here the CDR3 DNA reads TGTGCCAGCAGTGATTTCTTGGGAGGGACAGATACGCAGTATTTT.

This clone was picked up one time. J is TRBJ2-7 and V is TRBV7-9; D unclear. Germline values: CDR1 SEHNR, CDR2 FQNEAQ (reference sequence). Trimming cost V 5 bases and J 0 bases, with 11 bases left between them. CDR3 length equals 14 residues. CDR3 sequence: CASSEPQSSYEQYF. Here the CDR3 DNA reads TGTGCCAGCAGCGAACCACAGAGCTCCTACGAGCAGTACTTC.

This rearrangement joins TRBV28 to TRBJ2-7, with 12 positions matching TRBD2. The CDR3 is made up of 15 amino acids. The germline CDR1 and CDR2 sequences are MDHEN and SYDVKM. Germline trimming cut 5 bases from V and 4 bases from J; bases unmatched to any gene: 6. The CDR3: CASSPGTSGRYEQYF. As DNA, the CDR3 is TGTGCCAGCAGTCCAGGGACTAGCGGGCGTTACGAGCAGTACTTC.

The chain couples TRBV6-6 to TRBJ1-5, with D uncertain. The germline V and J ends were trimmed by 2 bases and 5 bases, with 10 bases remaining between them. Germline V CDR1 and CDR2: MNHNY, SVGAGI (reference sequence). The CDR3 spans 14 residues. The CDR3 sequence is CASSYEGGHQPQHF. The DNA of the CDR3 is TGTGCCAGCAGTTACGAGGGAGGCCATCAGCCCCAGCATTTT.

The chain recombines TRBV5-1 with TRBJ2-7; the match to TRBD2 covers 12 bases. The CDR3 covers 16 residues. The germline V gene encodes CDR1 SGHRS and CDR2 YFSETQ. V gave up 4 bases and J gave up 4 bases; unmatched junction bases: 9. CDR3 coding DNA: TGCGCCAGCAGCATGGGGACTAGCGGGTATATATACGAGCAGTACTTC. Its protein is CASSMGTSGYIYEQYF.

The V gene is TRBV6-5, the J gene TRBJ2-7; TRBD1 aligns across 8 bases. CDR3 length: 15 amino acids. CDR1 and CDR2 (germline): MNHEY, SVGAGI. After removal of 7 bases from V and 4 bases from J, the junction contained 12 bases not matched to a gene. DNA of the CDR3: TGTGCCAGCAAGCTCTACGGGCAGGGGGCGTACGAGCAGTACTTC. Translated: CASKLYGQGAYEQYF.

The chain recombines TRBV28 with TRBJ2-1; 12 bases line up with TRBD2. Trimming at V came to 8 bases and at J to 7 bases, leaving 9 bases not matched to a gene. The V gene's germline CDR1 is MDHEN and CDR2 SYDVKM. The CDR3 contains 15 residues. DNA for the CDR3: TGTGCCAGCCGAAAAAGGACTAGCGGGAAAAATGAGCAGTTCTTC. This gives the protein CASRKRTSGKNEQFF.

This rearrangement joins TRBV4-2 to TRBJ2-7; 8 bases are a match to TRBD2. The length of the CDR3 is 14 residues. V gave up 4 bases and J gave up 1 base; unmatched junction bases: 3. Germline V CDR1 and CDR2: LGHNA, YNFKEQ. The CDR3 DNA reads as TGTGCCAGCAGCCGCACTAGCGGTTCCTACGAGCAGTACTTC. It encodes CASSRTSGSYEQYF.

In this sample, this clone turned up a few times. The CDR3 DNA is TGTGCCAGCAGCTTGTCGGTCGGACAGAGCGATGAGCAGTTCTTC. This translates into CASSLSVGQSDEQFF. This chain connects TRBV5-6 to TRBJ2-1; weak D call: TRBD1 (6 bases). Between the trimmed V and J ends, which lost 1 base and 8 bases, there was a span of 16 bases. This CDR3 is 15 amino acids long. The V gene's germline CDR1 is SGHDT and CDR2 YYEEEE.

This rearrangement joins TRBV9 to TRBJ1-6, with 10 bases that match TRBD1. The CDR3 covers 18 residues. V lost 3 bases, J lost 7 bases, and 13 bases stayed unmatched. CDR1 and CDR2 from the germline V gene are SGDLS and YYNGEE. CDR3 sequence: CASSEGGTGVWKNSPLHF. CDR3 nucleotide sequence: TGTGCCAGCAGCGAGGGGGGGACAGGGGTGTGGAAGAATTCACCCCTCCACTTT.

This chain links TRBV4-2 with TRBJ1-1; 7 bases fit TRBD1. J gave up 1 base and V 0 bases, and 17 bases lay outside the gene matches. Germline V CDR1 and CDR2: LGHNA, YNFKEQ. The CDR3 extends over 20 amino acids. The CDR3 DNA sequence: TGTGCCAGCAGCCAAGATTTAGTTCTTAGGGGGCGAACAGGGAACACTGAAGCTTTCTTT. This codes for CASSQDLVLRGRTGNTEAFF.

The chain carries TRBV4-2 and TRBJ2-7, with unresolved D. CDR1 and CDR2 (germline): LGHNA, YNFKEQ. This CDR3 comprises 12 residues. The germline V and J ends were trimmed by 4 bases and 0 bases, with 4 bases remaining between them. CDR3 protein: CASSRVSYEQYF. CDR3 sequence (DNA): TGTGCCAGCAGCCGCGTCTCCTACGAGCAGTACTTC.

The CDR3 region is CASSLDQGSGQPQHF. The CDR3 bases are TGCGCCAGCAGCTTGGATCAGGGGTCGGGTCAGCCCCAGCATTTT. V gene TRBV5-1 combines with J gene TRBJ1-5; maybe TRBD1 (6 bases). CDR3 length equals 15 residues. V was pared by 0 bases and J by 6 bases, with 13 bases between. CDR1 is SGHRS, CDR2 YFSETQ, per germline.

The gene calls are TRBV10-3 and TRBJ2-2; 11 bases match TRBD2. The germline V gene has CDR1 ENHRY and CDR2 SYGVKD. CDR3 size: 15 residues. V dropped 6 bases and J dropped 0; count of bases not matched to a gene: 0. DNA of the CDR3: TGTGCCATCAGACTAGCGGGGGCGAACACCGGGGAGCTGTTTTTT. It translates to CAIRLAGANTGELFF.

The chain combines TRBV4-3 with TRBJ1-4, with 9 bases identical to TRBD1. J lost 8 bases, V lost 4 bases, and 5 bases had no gene match. The CDR3 is 14 amino acids. Germline-derived CDR1 and CDR2 are LGHNA and YSLEER. In nucleotides, the CDR3 is TGCGCCAGCAGCCCCGGGACAGGGTACGAAAAACTGTTTTTT. As protein: CASSPGTGYEKLFF.

This chain connects TRBV7-2 to TRBJ2-7, with 11 bases that match TRBD2. The CDR3 covers 15 residues. V shed 4 bases and J 3 bases; nucleotides not matched to a gene: 5. Germline CDR1 is SGHTA and CDR2 is FQGNSA. CDR3 nucleotides: TGTGCCAGCAGCTATACCGGGACTAGCGGCTACGAGCAGTACTTC. This gives the protein CASSYTGTSGYEQYF.

This chain connects TRBV5-1 to TRBJ2-7, with 8 bases identical to TRBD1. CDR1 and CDR2 from the germline V gene are SGHRS and YFSETQ. There are 14 residues in the CDR3. J lost 1 base, V lost 3 bases, and 3 bases had no gene match. The CDR3 bases are TGCGCCAGCAGCTGGACAGGGCGATCCTACGAGCAGTACTTC. The encoded protein is CASSWTGRSYEQYF.

This chain connects TRBV12-3 or TRBV12-4 to TRBJ1-2; maybe TRBD1 (6 bases). The CDR3 has 13 amino acids. V was trimmed by 6 bases and J by 7 bases, leaving 15 bases between them. The CDR3 sequence is CASSQQGKSGYTF. The CDR3 coding sequence is TGTGCCAGCAGCCAACAGGGAAAGAGTGGCTACACCTTC.

V is TRBV13 and J is TRBJ2-5; weak D call: TRBD1 (6 bases). The CDR3 covers 11 residues. Between the trimmed V and J ends, which lost 4 bases and 9 bases, there was a span of 9 bases. The germline gives CDR1 PRHDT, CDR2 FYEKMQ (reference sequence). CDR3 protein: CASSSGVAQYF. In DNA, the CDR3 is TGTGCCAGCAGCTCAGGGGTAGCCCAGTACTTC.

This rearrangement joins TRBV9 to TRBJ2-7; 9 positions match TRBD2. The germline gives CDR1 SGDLS, CDR2 YYNGEE. After removal of 0 bases from V and 6 bases from J, the junction contained 19 bases not matched to a gene. This CDR3 contains 19 residues. The CDR3 here is CASSVGETSGPKISGEQYF. The CDR3 bases are TGTGCCAGCAGCGTAGGTGAGACTAGCGGCCCTAAAATTAGCGGCGAGCAGTACTTC.

The V call is TRBV4-1, the J call TRBJ2-2; 9 bases are a match to TRBD1. With V trimmed by 1 base and J by 11 bases, 8 bases remained unmatched. Germline lookup yields CDR1 MGHRA and CDR2 YSYEKL. The CDR3 loop spans 15 amino acids. As DNA, the CDR3 is TGCGCCAGCAGCCAAGCGGGACAGGGCTTCGGAGAGCTGTTTTTT. It encodes CASSQAGQGFGELFF.

This clone was counted only a few times. The rearrangement uses TRBV6-2 or TRBV6-3 and TRBJ1-6; 9 bases align to TRBD1. V gave up 5 bases and J gave up 3 bases; unmatched junction bases: 2. Germline loops: CDR1 MNHEY, CDR2 SVGEGT. This CDR3 is built from 15 residues. The CDR3 loop reads CASSTDRGYNSPLHF. The CDR3 DNA follows: TGTGCCAGCAGTACGGACAGGGGCTATAATTCACCCCTCCACTTT.